Below, 18 T cell receptor beta chains from the same sample are listed, as sequenced in a study of shared clonotypes between healthy human individuals (dated by TCRdb to between 2020 and 2021). For the CD8 naive samples, CD45RO-negative cells were positively selected for CCR7, yielding a CD45RA+CCR7+ population from which TemRA cells were excluded. The library was made by the immunoSEQ multiplex PCR assay. TCRdb limited this immuneACCESS table to in-frame rearrangements with V and J called. A share of clones is missing; checked studies link under half to unresolved V genes, and the rest is unexplained. The sample table contains roughly 2.1 million clones; only one count was recorded for 90% to 95% of them. The biggest ten clones account for more than 1.5% of the sample. The sample was naive CD8+ T cells from PBMCs. The cell subset or site label corresponds to: CD45RA+CCR7+. The receptors were sampled from a young man in good health. Some clones in this sample may be carry-over from other donors' samples.

The V call is TRBV6-5, the J call TRBJ1-2; 7 bases are a match to TRBD1. Germline-derived CDR1 and CDR2 are MNHEY and SVGAGI. The length of the CDR3 is 13 residues. The trim removed 1 base at V and 5 bases at J, leaving 1 base unmatched. The DNA of the CDR3 is TGTGCCAGCAGTTACTTCAGGGGGTATGGCTACACCTTC. Translated: CASSYFRGYGYTF.

The V gene is TRBV6-4, the J gene TRBJ2-2; weak D call: TRBD1 (6 bases). Trimming took off 2 bases at V and 4 bases at J, with 14 bases between the two ends. Germline V gene lookup returns CDR1 MRHNA and CDR2 SNTAGT. This CDR3 contains 16 residues. The CDR3 loop is CASSDPKGESTGELFF. DNA for the CDR3: TGTGCCAGCAGTGACCCCAAGGGGGAGAGCACCGGGGAGCTGTTTTTT.

The chain joins TRBV5-6 to TRBJ1-5; a weak D match, TRBD1 (6 bases). Germline CDR1 is SGHDT and CDR2 is YYEEEE. The CDR3 is made up of 17 amino acids. Trimming removed 4 bases from V and 2 bases from J, with 19 bases in between. The CDR3 coding sequence is TGTGCCAGCAGCCGCCAATCTGGGGGCGTAGGCAATCAGCCCCAGCATTTT. Its translation is CASSRQSGGVGNQPQHF.

This chain uses TRBV6-5 with TRBJ1-1; D call uncertain. The CDR3 spans 14 residues. Germline lookup yields CDR1 MNHEY and CDR2 SVGAGI. The V and J ends lost 0 bases and 4 bases respectively, with 9 bases between them. The CDR3 sequence: CASSYSRGTTEAFF. The DNA of the CDR3 is TGTGCCAGCAGTTACTCGCGAGGAACCACTGAAGCTTTCTTT.

DNA of the CDR3: TGTGCCAGCAGTCCGAATTTACAGGCATCTAACTATGGCTACACCTTC. Residues: CASSPNLQASNYGYTF. V usage is TRBV27 and J usage is TRBJ1-2; D is possibly TRBD1 (5 bases). The germline V gene encodes CDR1 MNHEY and CDR2 SMNVEV (reference sequence). The CDR3 runs to 16 residues. Trimming removed 5 bases at V and 0 bases at J, with 16 bases between.

The chain employs TRBV7-8 and TRBJ2-7, with D unclear. CDR1 is SGHVS, CDR2 FQNEAQ, per germline. The V and J ends lost 0 bases and 0 bases respectively, with 6 bases between them. The length of the CDR3 is 14 residues. The CDR3 DNA reads TGTGCCAGCAGCTTAGCGCTCCACTCCTACGAGCAGTACTTC. Protein product: CASSLALHSYEQYF.

The V gene is TRBV4-3, the J gene TRBJ2-2, with D perhaps matching TRBD1 or TRBD2 (7 bases each). CDR1 is LGHNA and CDR2 is YSLEER in the germline V gene. The ends were cut back, 4 bases at V and 1 base at J, with 19 bases in the middle. This CDR3 has 18 residues. CDR3: CASSPLDQGEGNTGELFF. CDR3 nucleotide sequence: TGCGCCAGCAGCCCTCTCGACCAGGGGGAGGGGAACACCGGGGAGCTGTTTTTT.

The DNA of the CDR3 is TGCGCCAGCAGCCAAGATCGCGGAGGGCCTACAGATACGCAGTATTTT. Protein sequence: CASSQDRGGPTDTQYF. The genes are TRBV4-1 and TRBJ2-3; D perhaps matches TRBD2 (6 bases). Trimming pared 0 bases from V and 3 bases from J, leaving 13 bases between. The CDR3 loop spans 16 amino acids. CDR1 MGHRA and CDR2 YSYEKL come from the germline V gene.

This clone was detected only once. The chain recombines TRBV29-1 with TRBJ2-1; D remains unclear. V gave up 4 bases and J gave up 6 bases, with 13 bases separating them. Germline CDR1 is SQVTM and CDR2 is ANQGSEA. This CDR3 spans 13 amino acids. CDR3 region: CSVGVSAVNEQFF. In DNA, the CDR3 is TGCAGCGTTGGTGTCTCAGCAGTCAATGAGCAGTTCTTC.

The count of this clone is one. The rearrangement joins TRBV5-3 to TRBJ2-7, with 7 bases matching TRBD1. TRBV5-3 is designated an ORF whose function remains uncertain. Trimming removed 5 bases from V and 4 bases from J; junction bases left unmatched: 12. The CDR3 sequence is 15 residues long. CDR3 in amino acids: CARRSSRTGRYEQYF. The CDR3 DNA reads TGTGCCAGAAGGTCGTCTCGGACAGGACGATACGAGCAGTACTTC.

The rearrangement joins TRBV11-2 to TRBJ2-4; D unclear. CDR1 and CDR2 (germline): SGHAT, FQNNGV. This CDR3 region has 18 residues. Trimming cost V 5 bases and J 0 bases, with 20 bases left between them. The CDR3 DNA is TGTGCCAGCAGCGCCCGGGCCACCACAGTCCTAGCCAAAAACATTCAGTACTTC. Translated, it gives CASSARATTVLAKNIQYF.

This chain links TRBV29-1 with TRBJ1-1, with D maybe TRBD1 (5 bases). Trimming left V 6 bases short and J 2 bases short, with 13 bases between. The V gene's germline CDR1 is SQVTM and CDR2 ANQGSEA. The CDR3 consists of 13 residues. The CDR3 spells CSVVTGGNTEAFF. The CDR3 DNA reads TGCAGCGTAGTGACGGGGGGAAACACTGAAGCTTTCTTT.

The V and J genes are TRBV28 and TRBJ2-1; D not resolved. Germline V gene sequence: CDR1 MDHEN, CDR2 SYDVKM. The CDR3 sequence is 15 residues long. Between the trimmed V and J ends, which lost 3 bases and 9 bases, there was a span of 18 bases. The CDR3 protein is CASSFVLAGSGEQFF. The DNA of the CDR3 is TGTGCCAGCAGTTTTGTGTTAGCTGGATCGGGTGAGCAGTTCTTC.

The V gene is TRBV29-1, the J gene TRBJ2-1, with TRBD2 matching over 8 bases. The CDR3 has 16 amino acids. Germline V CDR1 and CDR2: SQVTM, ANQGSEA. After removal of 2 bases from V and 1 base from J, the junction contained 7 bases not matched to a gene. In nucleotides, the CDR3 is TGCAGCGTTGAACCGGGGCGGGAGGCATCCTACAATGAGCAGTTCTTC. As protein: CSVEPGREASYNEQFF.

The chain employs TRBV7-9 and TRBJ2-7, with 11 bases fitting TRBD2. The germline CDR1 and CDR2 sequences are SEHNR and FQNEAQ (reference sequence). Trimming took 3 bases from V and 7 from J; bases not matched to a gene: 14. The CDR3 sequence is 17 residues long. The CDR3 protein is CASSFTSGSPLELEQYF. DNA of the CDR3: TGTGCCAGCAGCTTTACTAGCGGGAGTCCCCTCGAGTTGGAGCAGTACTTC.

The chain uses TRBV9 and TRBJ2-1; D remains unclear. This CDR3 is built from 13 residues. V was shortened by 4 bases and J by 6 bases, with 11 bases between the two germline ends. Germline V gene lookup returns CDR1 SGDLS and CDR2 YYNGEE. The CDR3: CASSFRTSNEQFF. In DNA form, the CDR3 reads TGTGCCAGCAGCTTTAGGACGTCCAATGAGCAGTTCTTC.

The V gene is TRBV6-1, the J gene TRBJ2-3; possibly TRBD2 for D (6 bases). Germline CDR1 and CDR2: MNHNS and SASEGT. V lost 6 bases and J lost 6, with 19 bases in between. The CDR3 consists of 15 residues. Here the CDR3 reads CASRPGTRDADTQYF. DNA of the CDR3: TGTGCCAGCAGACCCGGGACTCGGGATGCGGATACGCAGTATTTT.

The chain couples TRBV7-2 to TRBJ1-5; maybe TRBD1 (6 bases). This CDR3 is 17 amino acids long. Looked up from germline, CDR1 is SGHTA and CDR2 is FQGNSA. V lost 1 base and J 0 bases, leaving 13 bases between the germline ends. Here the CDR3 reads CASSLGRDTYSNQPQHF. In DNA form, the CDR3 reads TGTGCCAGCAGCTTAGGGAGGGACACCTATAGCAATCAGCCCCAGCATTTT.